The sequence of this TCR beta chain was determined in a study of CD8+ T cells in alopecia areata. Study-wide findings and caveats: An increase in clonality over normal scalp was evident in lesional scalp, especially alopecia totalis/universalis.

Sequencing relied on a cDNA template that was reverse transcribed from extracted RNA. The table came from immunoSEQ multiplex PCR; TCRdb's copy has only in-frame clones and leaves some out. The sample carries hundreds of thousands of clones, roughly 57% recorded once. Remarks on this clone: Its antigen is unidentified.

Germline V gives CDR1 SQVTM, CDR2 ANQGSEA. The CDR3 consists of 15 residues. Trimming removed 7 bases from V and 0 bases from J, with 18 bases in between. This sequence originates from a human donor with alopecia areata. The starting material was CD4+ T cells sorted from blood, obtained at week 0. The rearrangement joins TRBV29-1 to TRBJ1-1; D gene ambiguous. CDR3 sequence reads: CSATLLVTMNTEAFF. CDR3 nucleotides: TGCAGCGCTACCCTTTTGGTAACTATGAACACTGAAGCTTTCTTT.